This TCR beta chain was recovered during a study of T cell repertoires in cytomegalovirus infection (dated by TCRdb to between 2017 and 2020). For the wider study: Because public TCR beta signatures pointed to carriage of CMV infection together with the matching HLA type, the HLA type of each donor mattered for the analysis. Findings and caveats that apply to the study as a whole: In the ex vivo response, HLA-C-restricted CMV-specific TCR beta clonotypes were dominant, and in two of eight donors the single most frequent clonotype came from this HLA-C-restricted group. Cumulative frequency of public TCR beta family members discriminated carriers of CMV infection plus the relevant HLA type in this cohort and an independent roughly 340-donor cohort.

In its sample, this clonotype was seen a few times. What this receptor recognizes is not known. One base away there is no much larger clone; base qualities are not given. These reads were obtained on an Illumina HiSeq 1500. The public reads were quality trimmed at Q25 with fastp and then assembled into clones with MiXCR by TCRdb, keeping productive beta chains. Rows with a matching CDR3 protein are joined into one entry that keeps the most common DNA and genes. In all, the sample holds 600,000 to 800,000 distinct CDR3 sequences, and about 24% of those were seen once. The top ten constitute 7% to 9% of the sample. V and J are truncated by 3 bases and 13 bases respectively, leaving an intervening sequence of 18 bases. Reading the germline V gene gives CDR1 SNHLY and CDR2 FYNNEI. Including cysteine and phenylalanine, the CDR3 has 13 amino acids. Only the CDR3 part of the read is kept: 39 bases, read in frame from the first base.

The chain couples TRBV2 to TRBJ2-5, with the D gene too uncertain to name. Material for sequencing was CD8+ T cells from PBMCs. The receptor comes from a human donor in good health (CMV status not recorded). Some clones in this sample may be carry-over from other donors' samples. Read as DNA, the sequence is TGTGCCAGCAGTGATAGGCTTTCGTTGAGTGGGTACTTC. Translated, this is CASSDRLSLSGYF.